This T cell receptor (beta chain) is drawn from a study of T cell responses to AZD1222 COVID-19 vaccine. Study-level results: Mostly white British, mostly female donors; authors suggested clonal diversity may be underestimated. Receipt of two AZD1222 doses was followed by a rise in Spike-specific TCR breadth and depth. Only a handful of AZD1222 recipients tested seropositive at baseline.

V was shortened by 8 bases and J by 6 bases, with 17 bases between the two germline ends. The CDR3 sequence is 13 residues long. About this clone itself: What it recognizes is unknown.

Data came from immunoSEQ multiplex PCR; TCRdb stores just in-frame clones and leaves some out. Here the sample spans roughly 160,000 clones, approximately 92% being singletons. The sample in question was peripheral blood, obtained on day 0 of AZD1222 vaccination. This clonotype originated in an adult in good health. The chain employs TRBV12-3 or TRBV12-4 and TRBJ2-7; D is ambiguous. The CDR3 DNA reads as TGTGCCAGCGGCCTGGGAAATTCGGGCGAGCAGTACGTC. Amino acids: CASGLGNSGEQYV.